What follows describes a single TCR beta chain. Its antigen remains undetermined. Per-nucleotide qualities are absent, and no much larger clonotype sits a single base away. This entry comes from a study of T cells in localized non-small cell lung cancer (TCRdb year 2020). With respect to the entire study: The study analyzed T cell repertoires of 236 early-stage NSCLC patients, comparing tumors and uninvolved tumor-adjacent lungs. All 250 or so NSCLC patients in the cohort were treatment-naive and had localized lung tumors that were resected. NSCLC patients had a mean age of approximately 72 years, and more than 120 were male and nearly 110 female. The investigation overall reported the following: Higher T cell density in blood was associated with longer overall survival, whereas higher clonality in adjacent lung was associated with shorter survival. Uninvolved tumor-adjacent lung showed the highest T cell clonality, higher than tumor, which suggests more focused antigenic responses in the uninvolved tumor-adjacent lung. Of the top 100 tumor clones, a median of approximately 60 were detected in paired uninvolved adjacent lung; roughly 29 were also among that lung's top 100. Since the design was exploratory, TCR variables were selected using unadjusted p-values with no false-discovery rate correction. Because multi-region sequencing of the tumors was not done, intratumor heterogeneity could not be ruled out.

The CDR3, from cysteine to phenylalanine, totals 11 residues. Only the CDR3 DNA is retained, 33 bases long and in frame from the first base. From the germline V gene, CDR1 is SGHDT and CDR2 is YYEEEE. After removal of 7 bases from V and 12 bases from J, the junction retains 9 bases not matched to a gene. At diagnosis, tumor, uninvolved tumor-adjacent lung and peripheral blood were collected and then preserved as a mix of FFPE and fresh-frozen material. Blood samples were analyzed as peripheral blood mononuclear cells for TCR repertoire profiling. TCR beta CDR3 regions were sequenced from DNA using the immunoSEQ Assay. Under the source paper's analysis protocol: T cell density was computed as TCR beta template counts normalized to usable DNA estimated by amplifying housekeeping genes. The preseqR package was used to estimate richness by extrapolating to 400,000 templates for PBMC samples and to 120,000 templates for tissue samples. Clonality was defined by subtracting Pielou's evenness from one. To identify tissue-enriched TCRs, differential abundance testing was run on productive amino-acid clonotypes with a minimum total count of 5 and an alpha of 0.1. The Jaccard Index and the Morisita Overlap Index were used to measure repertoire overlap between compartments. GLIPH grouped TCR beta CDR3s together with public tetramer-defined viral CDR3s, and a viral motif had to include at least three viral sequences and also show V-gene enrichment. What TCRdb holds here is the immuneACCESS table cut down to in-frame rearrangements. Part of the clones is not present; checked against another copy, under half of the missing clones reflect an unresolved V gene, and the others are unexplained. V, J and clone size derive from that table, while D and trimming were established from the DNA sequence. This sample is represented by approximately 60,000 clones; 75% to 90% of them were singletons. The ten top clones hold roughly 2% of the sample.

The specimen comprised peripheral blood, sampled before any cancer treatment. The rearrangement joined TRBV5-6 to TRBJ2-7, and TRBD1 matches 8 of the central bases. The sequence derives from a woman aged 35 to 70 with stage I lung adenocarcinoma. CDR3 reads: CASGNRDRSYF. The nucleotide sequence is TGTGCCAGCGGAAACCGGGACAGGTCGTACTTC.